This T cell receptor (beta chain) was profiled in a study of sequential checkpoint blockade in melanoma. On the study more broadly: Arm A got nivolumab then ipilimumab; arm B the reverse, 1:1. Maintenance nivolumab came after either treatment sequence.

Using immunoSEQ multiplex PCR, the repertoire was profiled, and TCRdb retains in-frame clones only, with some absent. Of 7,500 to 8,500 clones detected, roughly 70% appear once; the ten largest clones hold about 53%. The CDR3 is 14 residues long. Germline lookup yields CDR1 SEHNR and CDR2 FQNEAQ (reference sequence). Germline trimming cut 5 bases from V and 2 bases from J; bases unmatched to any gene: 3. The treatment is: randomized to nivolumab then ipilimumab (arm A) or the reverse (arm B). Patients had received no earlier DNA-damaging chemotherapy. PBMC sorting kept live CD3+CD8+ cells without CD19 or CD56.

The source material was CD8+ T cells sorted from blood (inferred from file names), sampled from a patient given nivolumab and ipilimumab in sequence. The rearrangement links TRBV7-9 to TRBJ1-5, with 7 bases matching TRBD1. The clonotype comes from a human patient with melanoma. Some clones in this sample may be carry-over from other donors' samples. Here the CDR3 reads CASSGTGGNQPQHF. CDR3 coding DNA: TGTGCCAGCAGCGGAACAGGGGGCAATCAGCCCCAGCATTTT.